These 21 T cell receptor beta chains were all obtained from the same sample, sequenced in a study of regulatory T cells in long-lasting Graves disease. Arm-PCR of CDR3 regions and iRepertoire HTBI primers were used to build TCR beta libraries. TCRdb reprocessed the multiplex PCR reads via MiXCR and lists one record per CDR3 protein. The data show about 530,000 distinct CDR3 sequences, more than 15% seen once. Indicated time point: newly diagnosed GD, antithyroid drugs for less than 3 months. Following extraction of RNA from PBMCs, that RNA was used to make the TCR library. The same data also contributed to another study, on T cells in Graves' hyperthyroidism and ophthalmopathy.

The sample here was peripheral blood mononuclear cells (PBMCs), taken at new diagnosis, from a patient treated with antithyroid drugs. These TCRs come from a woman aged 35-60 years with Graves disease.

V is TRBV7-2 and J is TRBJ2-1; 10 bases match TRBD2. After removal of 5 bases from V and 9 bases from J, the junction contained 19 bases not matched to a gene. The CDR3 has 18 amino acids. CDR1 and CDR2 from the germline V gene are SGHTA and FQGNSA. The CDR3 is CASSTKGASGGIVGEQFF. CDR3 bases: TGTGCCAGCAGCACAAAAGGGGCTAGCGGGGGTATAGTGGGTGAGCAGTTCTTC. The whole variable domain, filled in from reference TRBV7-2 and TRBJ2-1, reads GAGVSQSPSNKVTEKGKDVELRCDPISGHTALYWYRQSLGQGLEFLIYFQGNSAPDKSGLPSDRFSAERTGGSVSTLTIQRTQQEDSAVYLCASSTKGASGGIVGEQFFGPGTRLTVL.

There are many counts of this clonotype. The genes are TRBV3-1 and TRBJ1-1; the match to TRBD1 covers 9 bases. CDR1 and CDR2 (germline): LGHDT, YNNKEL (reference sequence). The V gene end was trimmed by 4 bases and the J gene end by 10 bases; junction bases not matched to a gene: 19. This CDR3 contains 17 residues. The CDR3 sequence is CASSPTPGQGKVNRAFF. CDR3 nucleotide sequence: TGTGCCAGCAGCCCTACCCCGGGACAGGGAAAGGTCAATAGAGCTTTCTTT.

This clonotype was seen a few times. The chain has TRBV6-1 and TRBJ2-1, with TRBD2 identical over 11 bases. J lost 4 bases, V lost 6 bases, and 5 bases had no gene match. Per germline, CDR1 MNHNS and CDR2 SASEGT. This CDR3 region has 15 residues. The CDR3 loop reads CASRKIAGGYNEQFF. The CDR3 region has the DNA TGTGCCAGCAGGAAAATAGCGGGGGGGTACAATGAGCAGTTCTTC.

The chain links TRBV28 to TRBJ2-1; 11 bases line up with TRBD2. CDR3 length: 15 amino acids. The trim removed 6 bases at V and 9 bases at J, leaving 10 bases unmatched. CDR1 MDHEN and CDR2 SYDVKM come from the germline V gene. The CDR3 DNA reads TGTGCCAGCAGCCCCCTTAGCGGGGGGGCCAGTGAGCAGTTCTTC. Translated, it gives CASSPLSGGASEQFF.

This clonotype was counted ten times or more. The chain recombines TRBV6-1 with TRBJ1-1; no definite D call. Trimming took off 6 bases at V and 3 bases at J, with 11 bases between the two ends. CDR3 length: 13 amino acids. Per germline, CDR1 MNHNS and CDR2 SASEGT. The CDR3 region is CASRKFAYTEAFF. The CDR3 coding sequence is TGTGCCAGCAGGAAATTCGCTTACACTGAAGCTTTCTTT.

This clonotype has a count of ten or more. This chain links TRBV10-3 with TRBJ2-5; 10 nucleotides agree with TRBD2. The germline gives CDR1 ENHRY, CDR2 SYGVKD. The junction had 2 bases not matched to a gene; V was cut back by 3 bases and J by 1 base. This CDR3 region has 15 residues. CDR3 region: CAISEVAGGQETQYF. CDR3 in DNA: TGTGCCATCAGTGAAGTAGCGGGGGGCCAAGAGACCCAGTACTTC.

The V and J genes are TRBV30 and TRBJ2-1; D perhaps matches TRBD2 (6 bases). Germline lookup yields CDR1 GTSNPN and CDR2 SVGIG (reference sequence). The length of the CDR3 is 16 residues. V was trimmed by 5 bases and J by 10 bases, leaving 27 bases between them. CDR3 coding DNA: TGTGCCTGGCACCCCCGAGGGAGGTTCCCTACCTACGAGCAGTTCTTC. Translated, it gives CAWHPRGRFPTYEQFF. The variable domain in full, completed from reference TRBV30 and TRBJ2-1, reads SQTIHQWPATLVQPVGSPLSLECTVEGTSNPNLYWYRQAAGRGLQLLFYSVGIGQISSEVPQNLSASRPQDRQFILSSKKLLLSDSGFYLCAWHPRGRFPTYEQFFGPGTRLTVL.

V is TRBV19 and J is TRBJ2-7; D gene unclear. Trimming cost V 1 base and J 2 bases, with 9 bases left between them. This CDR3 spans 14 amino acids. The germline gives CDR1 LNHDA, CDR2 SQIVND (reference sequence). CDR3 loop: CASSIVPGTYEQYF. The CDR3 DNA is TGTGCCAGTAGTATAGTTCCCGGAACCTACGAGCAGTACTTC.

This clonotype appeared many times. The chain carries TRBV2 and TRBJ1-2; TRBD1 is a possible D gene (5 bases). This CDR3 is built from 11 residues. Per germline, CDR1 SNHLY and CDR2 FYNNEI. V lost 3 bases to trimming and J lost 8 bases, with 7 bases between them. Written as DNA, the CDR3 is TGTGCCAGCAGTGACAAGGGGGGCTACACCTTC. Protein product: CASSDKGGYTF.

This clonotype has at least ten counts. As DNA, the CDR3 is TGTGCCAGCAGTTTACTGCAGCAGCAAGAGACCCAGTACTTC. This encodes CASSLLQQQETQYF. The chain carries TRBV28 and TRBJ2-5, with D unresolved. The CDR3 runs 14 residues. Germline CDR1 reads MDHEN; CDR2 reads SYDVKM. V was pared by 2 bases and J by 2 bases, with 9 bases between.

This clonotype was recorded at least ten times. V gene TRBV7-9 combines with J gene TRBJ2-7; D is possibly TRBD2 (5 bases). The germline CDR1 and CDR2 sequences are SEHNR and FQNEAQ (reference sequence). CDR3 size: 14 residues. Trimming left V 5 bases short and J 6 bases short, with 17 bases between. This CDR3 reads CASSRPRRGFEQYF. CDR3 DNA sequence: TGTGCCAGCAGCCGACCCCGTCGAGGGTTCGAGCAGTACTTC. The whole variable domain, filled in from reference TRBV7-9 and TRBJ2-7, reads DTGVSQNPRHKITKRGQNVTFRCDPISEHNRLYWYRQTLGQGPEFLTYFQNEAQLEKSRLLSDRFSAERPKGSFSTLEIQRTEQGDSAMYLCASSRPRRGFEQYFGPGTRLTVT.

Note on this clonotype: A read error may produce the germline difference seen at one junction end. CDR3 amino acids: CACSLGTVYNEQFF. The CDR3 region has the DNA TGTGCCTGCAGTTTGGGGACAGTTTACAATGAGCAGTTCTTC. The chain joins TRBV12-3 or TRBV12-4 to TRBJ2-1; 7 bases align to TRBD1. The CDR3 has 14 residues.

This clonotype came up a few times. The chain joins TRBV30 to TRBJ1-1; D gene unclear. Trimming shortened V by 8 bases and J by 10 bases, and 20 bases separated the two germline ends. CDR3 length: 12 residues. Germline-derived CDR1 and CDR2 are GTSNPN and SVGIG (reference sequence). The CDR3 spells CAGAGSLAGAFF. The CDR3 bases are TGTGCCGGCGCGGGATCTCTAGCGGGAGCTTTCTTT.

The sample holds a few counts of this clonotype. This may stem from a read error, because a much larger clone lies one nucleotide away. The conserved final phenylalanine or tryptophan is absent from the CDR3, which likely points to a read error. The chain combines TRBV28 with TRBJ2-7; D remains ambiguous. Trimming took off 7 bases at V and 0 bases at J, with 16 bases between the two ends. CDR3 length equals 15 residues. From germline, CDR1 is MDHEN and CDR2 SYDVKM. The CDR3 bases are TGTGCCAGCAACCCCGGCGCTTTCAGCTCCTACGAGCAGTACCTC. Translation gives CASNPGAFSSYEQYL.

This clonotype was seen at least ten times. The J gene is TRBJ1-1, the V gene TRBV6-2 or TRBV6-3, with 10 bases lining up with TRBD1. Germline CDR1 reads MNHEY; CDR2 reads SVGEGT. The V gene end was trimmed by 1 base and the J gene end by 4 bases; junction bases not matched to a gene: 6. The CDR3 runs to 16 residues. CDR3 sequence: CASSYYRTGGGTEAFF. The CDR3, as DNA: TGTGCCAGCAGTTACTACCGGACAGGGGGGGGCACTGAAGCTTTCTTT.

The rearrangement joins TRBV10-3 to TRBJ2-7; D is tentatively TRBD1 or TRBD2 (6 bases each). Per the germline V gene, CDR1 is ENHRY and CDR2 is SYGVKD. This CDR3 region has 14 residues. V lost 2 bases and J 3 bases, leaving 11 bases between the germline ends. The CDR3 DNA sequence: TGTGCCATCAGTGAGGTTAGGGGGGTCTACGAGCAGTACTTC. Its protein product is CAISEVRGVYEQYF.

V is TRBV5-1 and J is TRBJ1-3, with D hard to call. From germline, CDR1 is SGHRS and CDR2 YFSETQ. The CDR3 totals 12 residues. The V end lost 6 bases, the J end lost 2 bases, and 6 bases lay between the germline ends. CDR3 sequence: CASTGTGNTIYF. In DNA, the CDR3 is TGCGCCAGCACGGGGACTGGAAACACCATATATTTT.

This clonotype was found many times. V usage is TRBV28 and J usage is TRBJ1-6, with TRBD1 identical over 7 bases. Per germline, CDR1 MDHEN and CDR2 SYDVKM. V trimming: 9 bases; J trimming: 5 bases; junction bases outside the gene matches: 10. CDR3 length equals 15 residues. The CDR3 here is CASISRDSNNSPLHF. Here the CDR3 DNA reads TGTGCCAGTATTAGCCGGGACAGCAATAATTCACCCCTCCACTTT.

Notes on this clonotype: This may be a read error, as it is one base from a much larger clone. The chain links TRBV12-3 or TRBV12-4 to TRBJ2-3, with unresolved D. The CDR3 is 15 amino acids. The germline V and J ends were trimmed by 6 bases and 0 bases, with 13 bases remaining between them. The CDR3 DNA reads TGTGCCAGCAGCCCCTACGGTCACAGCACAGATACGCAGTATTTT. Residues: CASSPYGHSTDTQYF.

This clonotype appeared a few times. This chain uses TRBV12-3 or TRBV12-4 with TRBJ1-1; D unclear. Trimming took off 2 bases at V and 0 bases at J, with 10 bases between the two ends. This CDR3 has 15 residues. The CDR3 DNA sequence: TGTGCCAGCAGTTTAAGGAGGGAACTGAACACTGAAGCTTTCTTT. It codes for CASSLRRELNTEAFF.

This clonotype occurred once. The V call is TRBV5-1, the J call TRBJ1-4; TRBD1 agrees at 9 bases. The germline V gene has CDR1 SGHRS and CDR2 YFSETQ. V trimming: 4 bases; J trimming: 10 bases; junction bases outside the gene matches: 8. There are 14 residues in the CDR3. The CDR3: CASSPGQGGAKLFF. CDR3 sequence (DNA): TGCGCCAGCAGCCCGGGACAGGGAGGTGCAAAACTGTTTTTT.